The 29 T cell receptor beta chains given below trace back to one sample, sequenced in a study of blood T cell repertoires in COVID-19. The method was immunoSEQ multiplex PCR; TCRdb's version includes in-frame clones alone and lacks a portion of them. The sample lists approximately 230,000 clones, roughly 80% seen once, with about 10% in the top ten. Specimen: peripheral blood. Every receptor here comes from a man aged 80 or over with acute or convalescent COVID-19.

This rearrangement joins TRBV6-5 to TRBJ2-3, with TRBD2 as a possible D gene (6 bases). Germline values: CDR1 MNHEY, CDR2 SVGAGI. V lost 6 bases, J lost 2 bases, and 12 bases lay in between. This CDR3 contains 14 residues. CDR3 residues: CASSSRTITDTQYF. The CDR3 DNA reads TGTGCCAGCAGCTCTAGGACTATCACAGATACGCAGTATTTT.

This chain connects TRBV27 to TRBJ1-1; maybe TRBD1 (5 bases). Germline CDR1 and CDR2: MNHEY and SMNVEV (reference sequence). This CDR3 has 14 residues. Between the trimmed V and J ends, which lost 8 bases and 0 bases, there was a span of 13 bases. CDR3 bases: TGTGCCAGCGGGCAGGGCGCAATGAACACTGAAGCTTTCTTT. The encoded protein is CASGQGAMNTEAFF.

This clone has just a few counts. The J gene is TRBJ1-1, the V gene TRBV2; possible D gene TRBD1, 6 bases. Trimming took off 6 bases at V and 1 base at J, with 12 bases between the two ends. CDR1 is SNHLY and CDR2 is FYNNEI in the germline V gene. The CDR3 length is 14 residues. CDR3 nucleotides: TGTGCCAGCAGCGCTCGGGACACGAACACTGAAGCTTTCTTT. Translated, it gives CASSARDTNTEAFF.

The chain combines TRBV7-9 with TRBJ2-2, with D tentatively TRBD1 (6 bases). Trimming pared 1 base from V and 1 base from J, leaving 13 bases between. CDR1 SEHNR and CDR2 FQNEAQ come from the germline V gene (reference sequence). The CDR3 length is 17 residues. CDR3 in DNA: TGTGCCAGCAGCTTAGGGATTCCGGGACAGAACACCGGGGAGCTGTTTTTT. Translating gives CASSLGIPGQNTGELFF.

This chain uses TRBV7-9 with TRBJ2-7; 10 bases agree with TRBD2. CDR1 and CDR2 from the germline V gene are SEHNR and FQNEAQ (reference sequence). The CDR3 sequence is 17 residues long. Trimming removed 5 bases from V and 0 bases from J; junction bases left unmatched: 10. In nucleotides, the CDR3 is TGTGCCAGCAGCCCCCGAGTAGCGGGGGGCCACTCCTACGAGCAGTACTTC. This codes for CASSPRVAGGHSYEQYF.

This rearrangement joins TRBV18 to TRBJ1-2, with 7 positions matching TRBD1. The germline gives CDR1 KGHSH, CDR2 LQKENI. This CDR3 has 15 residues. Germline trimming cut 5 bases from V and 3 bases from J; bases unmatched to any gene: 9. CDR3 sequence: CASSATGNRDYGYTF. The CDR3 DNA sequence: TGTGCCAGCTCAGCGACAGGGAACCGCGACTATGGCTACACCTTC.

V usage is TRBV7-2 and J usage is TRBJ1-5; D is possibly TRBD1 (6 bases). This CDR3 is 16 amino acids long. V was cut by 2 bases and J by 4 bases, with 15 bases left in between. Germline V gene data show CDR1 as SGHTA and CDR2 as FQGNSA. The CDR3 DNA follows: TGTGCCAGCAGCTTAAAGGCAGGGGTGTTAAATCAGCCCCAGCATTTT. This encodes CASSLKAGVLNQPQHF.

J is TRBJ1-1 and V is TRBV29-1, with 7 bases matching TRBD1. The germline gives CDR1 SQVTM, CDR2 ANQGSEA. The CDR3 has 13 residues. V dropped 7 bases and J dropped 1; count of bases not matched to a gene: 6. The CDR3 DNA is TGCAGCGCTGGGCGACAGGGGAACACTGAAGCTTTCTTT. Translation: CSAGRQGNTEAFF.

V gene TRBV7-2 combines with J gene TRBJ1-5, with unresolved D. The V end was cut by 2 bases, the J end by 0 bases, with 11 bases between. CDR1 is SGHTA, CDR2 FQGNSA, per germline. The CDR3 loop spans 16 amino acids. CDR3 in DNA: TGTGCCAGCAGCTTAAAGGCAGACTATAGCAATCAGCCCCAGCATTTT. Its translation is CASSLKADYSNQPQHF.

This chain uses TRBV3-1 (or the pseudogene TRBV3-2) with TRBJ1-3; TRBD1 aligns across 8 bases. CDR1 and CDR2 (germline): LGHDT, YNNKEL (reference sequence). The CDR3 contains 14 residues. V trimming: 3 bases; J trimming: 4 bases; junction bases outside the gene matches: 2. CDR3 nucleotide sequence: TGTGCCAGCAGCCACCCAGGGGGCGGAAACACCATATATTTT. This codes for CASSHPGGGNTIYF.

V and J are TRBV15 and TRBJ2-7; 8 bases align to TRBD2. V dropped 3 bases and J dropped 1; count of bases not matched to a gene: 8. CDR1 is LNHNV and CDR2 is YYDKDF in the germline V gene (reference sequence). This CDR3 comprises 16 residues. The CDR3 reads CATSSRPSGLSYEQYF. DNA of the CDR3: TGTGCCACCAGCAGTCGTCCTAGCGGGCTTTCCTACGAGCAGTACTTC.

This rearrangement joins TRBV5-1 to TRBJ2-3; TRBD2 matches at 10 bases. The CDR3 has 15 amino acids. From germline, CDR1 is SGHRS and CDR2 YFSETQ. The trim removed 4 bases at V and 2 bases at J, leaving 4 bases unmatched. CDR3 loop: CASSLAGAITDTQYF. CDR3 DNA sequence: TGCGCCAGCAGCCTAGCGGGAGCAATCACAGATACGCAGTATTTT.

The chain combines TRBV7-2 with TRBJ1-5; TRBD1 agrees at 10 bases. Trimming took 0 bases from V and 0 from J; bases not matched to a gene: 5. This CDR3 contains 18 residues. Germline assignment: CDR1 SGHTA and CDR2 FQGNSA. Here the CDR3 reads CASSLADRGLYSNQPQHF. In DNA form, the CDR3 reads TGTGCCAGCAGCTTAGCGGACAGGGGGTTGTATAGCAATCAGCCCCAGCATTTT.

The chain uses TRBV24-1 and TRBJ2-1; 9 nucleotides align to TRBD2. The trim removed 3 bases at V and 2 bases at J, leaving 7 bases unmatched. Germline CDR1 KGHDR, CDR2 SFDVKD. The CDR3 consists of 17 residues. The CDR3 nucleotides are TGTGCCACCAGTGATCCATCCACTAGCGGGCCCTACAATGAGCAGTTCTTC. Encoded protein: CATSDPSTSGPYNEQFF.

V is TRBV6-5 and J is TRBJ2-5; TRBD1 matches 7 bases. The CDR3 is 14 amino acids. J was trimmed by 5 bases and V by 9 bases; bases with no gene match: 12. From germline, CDR1 is MNHEY and CDR2 SVGAGI. The CDR3 DNA follows: TGTGCCAGTGGGATGGACAGGCTTAAGGAGACCCAGTACTTC. As protein: CASGMDRLKETQYF.

DNA of the CDR3: TGTGCCAGCAGAGGCGTGACAGGCACAGATACGCAGTATTTT. Encoded protein: CASRGVTGTDTQYF. The chain combines TRBV6-5 with TRBJ2-3, with D perhaps matching TRBD1 (5 bases). The germline V gene has CDR1 MNHEY and CDR2 SVGAGI. Trimming removed 6 bases at V and 1 base at J, with 11 bases between. The CDR3 is 14 residues long.

The sample holds a few counts of this clone. The gene calls are TRBV7-6 and TRBJ2-1; 11 bases line up with TRBD2. Losses at the gene ends were 4 bases for V and 0 bases for J; bases not matched to a gene: 5. Germline CDR1 and CDR2: SGHVS and FNYEAQ. CDR3 length: 17 residues. Written as DNA, the CDR3 is TGTGCCAGCAGCTCGAGACTAGCGGGGCACTCCTACAATGAGCAGTTCTTC. It yields the protein CASSSRLAGHSYNEQFF.

V and J are TRBV9 and TRBJ2-7; TRBD2 matches at 11 bases. The V gene's germline CDR1 is SGDLS and CDR2 YYNGEE. With V trimmed by 0 bases and J by 4 bases, 3 bases remained unmatched. The CDR3 spans 15 residues. The CDR3 nucleotides are TGTGCCAGCAGCGTAGGAGGGACTAGCGGTTACGAGCAGTACTTC. The encoded protein is CASSVGGTSGYEQYF.

This chain connects TRBV6-5 to TRBJ2-7; D is unresolved. The germline V and J ends were trimmed by 2 bases and 4 bases, with 9 bases remaining between them. The V gene's germline CDR1 is MNHEY and CDR2 SVGAGI. The CDR3 consists of 13 residues. CDR3 region: CASSYERSYEQYF. As DNA, the CDR3 is TGTGCCAGCAGTTACGAGCGATCTTACGAGCAGTACTTC.

The chain carries TRBV18 and TRBJ1-1, with 8 bases fitting TRBD1. The CDR3 runs 14 residues. V was clipped by 6 bases and J by 7 bases; unmatched bases: 10. CDR1 is KGHSH and CDR2 is LQKENI in the germline V gene. CDR3 residues: CASSLLQGAVEAFF. The CDR3 DNA follows: TGTGCCAGCTCTCTACTTCAGGGGGCGGTTGAAGCTTTCTTT.

The chain links TRBV7-2 to TRBJ1-6; the D gene is possibly TRBD1 (5 bases). Germline lookup yields CDR1 SGHTA and CDR2 FQGNSA. V was cut by 2 bases and J by 4 bases, with 9 bases left in between. CDR3 size: 15 residues. This CDR3 is CASSLTPGYNSPLHF. CDR3 nucleotide sequence: TGTGCCAGCAGCTTAACCCCAGGGTATAATTCACCCCTCCACTTT.

The gene calls are TRBV18 and TRBJ1-5, with D perhaps matching TRBD1 (6 bases). Trimming cost V 2 bases and J 4 bases, with 12 bases left between them. CDR3 length: 15 amino acids. From germline, CDR1 is KGHSH and CDR2 LQKENI. The CDR3, as DNA: TGTGCCAGCTCACCATCAGCAGGGGAGAATCAGCCCCAGCATTTT. This encodes CASSPSAGENQPQHF.

This CDR3 reads CASNPGQGNQPQHF. The CDR3 DNA reads TGTGCCAGCAACCCCGGACAGGGCAATCAGCCCCAGCATTTT. The V gene is TRBV2, the J gene TRBJ1-5; TRBD1 aligns across 7 bases. The CDR3 totals 14 residues. J gave up 2 bases and V 7 bases, and 5 bases lay outside the gene matches. Germline V gene lookup returns CDR1 SNHLY and CDR2 FYNNEI.

V and J are TRBV6-2 or TRBV6-3 and TRBJ2-2, with 8 positions matching TRBD1. After removal of 2 bases from V and 0 bases from J, the junction contained 14 bases not matched to a gene. This CDR3 is 20 amino acids long. Looked up from germline, CDR1 is MNHEY and CDR2 is SVGEGT. As DNA, the CDR3 is TGTGCCAGCAGTTACGTATATCCTCGGGACAGGATCGCGAACACCGGGGAGCTGTTTTTT. This encodes CASSYVYPRDRIANTGELFF.

CDR3 DNA: TGTGCCAGTAGGGGCGGGAACAGGTGGAATGAAAAACTGTTTTTT. Its protein is CASRGGNRWNEKLFF. This chain joins TRBV19 and TRBJ1-4, with D possibly being TRBD1 (5 bases). The germline V and J ends were trimmed by 6 bases and 5 bases, with 16 bases remaining between them. The CDR3 runs to 15 residues. Germline V gives CDR1 LNHDA, CDR2 SQIVND (reference sequence).

This clone has just a few counts. The J gene is TRBJ1-1, the V gene TRBV19, with D hard to call. The CDR3 has 13 residues. The V and J ends lost 6 bases and 7 bases respectively, with 15 bases between them. CDR1 and CDR2 from the germline V gene are LNHDA and SQIVND (reference sequence). The DNA of the CDR3 is TGTGCCAGTAGACGTTTCGGGTGGCTTGAAGCTTTCTTT. This sequence encodes CASRRFGWLEAFF.

The chain combines TRBV5-5 with TRBJ1-4; D gene uncertain. Between the trimmed V and J ends, which lost 0 bases and 7 bases, there was a span of 16 bases. Per the germline V gene, CDR1 is SGHKS and CDR2 is YYEKEE (reference sequence). This CDR3 is built from 16 residues. The CDR3 sequence: CASSLAAGRGTEKLFF. The DNA of the CDR3 is TGTGCCAGCAGCTTGGCCGCGGGGAGAGGAACTGAAAAACTGTTTTTT.

This sequence joins TRBV7-2 and TRBJ2-1, with D possibly TRBD1 on 5 matching bases. Per germline, CDR1 SGHTA and CDR2 FQGNSA. The CDR3 runs 15 residues. With 1 base removed from V and 2 bases from J, the gap between germline ends came to 9 bases. As DNA, the CDR3 is TGTGCCAGCAGCTTAGAATCAGGGACCTACAATGAGCAGTTCTTC. Its protein is CASSLESGTYNEQFF.

This chain links TRBV2 with TRBJ2-4; TRBD2 might be the D (5 bases). The germline CDR1 and CDR2 sequences are SNHLY and FYNNEI. V gave up 6 bases and J gave up 0 bases, with 9 bases separating them. CDR3 length: 14 amino acids. Here the CDR3 reads CASRGRIAKNIQYF. As DNA, the CDR3 is TGTGCCAGCAGGGGGAGAATAGCCAAAAACATTCAGTACTTC. The full variable domain, its missing parts supplied by reference TRBV2 and TRBJ2-4, is EPEVTQTPSHQVTQMGQEVILRCVPISNHLYFYWYRQILGQKVEFLVSFYNNEISEKSEIFDDQFSVERPDGSNFTLKIRSTKLEDSAMYFCASRGRIAKNIQYFGAGTRLSVL.